These 32 T cell receptor beta chains came from one sample sequenced in a study of coeliac disease. Regarding the study as a whole: Lower clonality than controls marked TRB and TRG repertoires from active celiac intraepithelial and lamina propria samples.

The antigens these receptors bind are not known. Clones were sequenced by immunoSEQ multiplex PCR, and TCRdb holds only the in-frame ones, with some missing. The sample carries roughly 4,200 clones, approximately 73% recorded once. The specimen was intraepithelial lymphocytes from the gut. Source of these receptors: a young woman with active celiac disease.

The rearrangement links TRBV5-6 to TRBJ2-5, with D possibly being TRBD1 (5 bases). The CDR3 sequence is 13 residues long. Trimming took 1 base from V and 5 from J, leaving 9 bases between them. Germline assignment: CDR1 SGHDT and CDR2 YYEEEE. As DNA, the CDR3 is TGTGCCAGCAGCTTGCAGGGCTGGGAGACCCAGTACTTC. Encoded protein: CASSLQGWETQYF.

This sequence joins TRBV14 and TRBJ2-3; 7 nucleotides match TRBD2. Germline V gives CDR1 SGHDN, CDR2 FVKESK. J was trimmed by 0 bases and V by 1 base; bases with no gene match: 4. This CDR3 comprises 16 residues. The CDR3 spells CASSQGTSLSTDTQYF. CDR3 nucleotides: TGTGCCAGCAGCCAAGGGACTAGTTTGAGCACAGATACGCAGTATTTT. Based on the CDR3 plus reference TRBV14 and TRBJ2-3, the full variable domain is EAGVTQFPSHSVIEKGQTVTLRCDPISGHDNLYWYRRVMGKEIKFLLHFVKESKQDESGMPNNRFLAERTGGTYSTLKVQPAELEDSGVYFCASSQGTSLSTDTQYFGPGTRLTVL.

The table lists this clone with a few counts. The V gene is TRBV19, the J gene TRBJ1-1; no reliable D call. Germline V lookup: CDR1 LNHDA, CDR2 SQIVND (reference sequence). V gave up 3 bases and J gave up 4 bases, with 3 bases separating them. The CDR3 runs to 11 residues. CDR3 DNA: TGTGCCAGTAGTATGGCCACTGAAGCTTTCTTT. This codes for CASSMATEAFF.

J is TRBJ2-7 and V is TRBV7-6; tentatively, D is TRBD2 (5 bases). In germline, CDR1 is SGHVS, CDR2 FNYEAQ. The CDR3 is 13 residues long. V shed 5 bases and J shed 3 bases, with 11 bases lying between them. CDR3: CASSRSSNYEQYF. The CDR3 bases are TGTGCCAGCAGCCGATCTAGCAACTACGAGCAGTACTTC. Using reference TRBV7-6 and TRBJ2-7 for the parts outside the CDR3, the full variable domain is GAGVSQSPRYKVTKRGQDVALRCDPISGHVSLYWYRQALGQGPEFLTYFNYEAQQDKSGLPNDRFSAERPEGSISTLTIQRTEQRDSAMYRCASSRSSNYEQYFGPGTRLTVT.

This clone ranks as large. The V gene is TRBV6-5, the J gene TRBJ1-1; 12 positions match TRBD1. Germline V CDR1 and CDR2: MNHEY, SVGAGI. The length of the CDR3 is 16 residues. Germline trimming cut 2 bases from V and 6 bases from J; bases unmatched to any gene: 7. The CDR3 bases are TGTGCCAGCAGTTACCTGGGACAGGGGGCAGTTGCTGAAGCTTTCTTT. Its translation: CASSYLGQGAVAEAFF.

The rearrangement links TRBV5-1 to TRBJ2-1, with 10 bases matching TRBD2. CDR1 SGHRS and CDR2 YFSETQ come from the germline V gene. V dropped 4 bases and J dropped 4; count of bases not matched to a gene: 2. The CDR3 consists of 14 residues. In DNA, the CDR3 is TGCGCCAGCAGCACGGGACTAGCGTACAATGAGCAGTTCTTC. It specifies CASSTGLAYNEQFF. Full variable domain (rest looked up from reference TRBV5-1 and TRBJ2-1): KAGVTQTPRYLIKTRGQQVTLSCSPISGHRSVSWYQQTPGQGLQFLFEYFSETQRNKGNFPGRFSGRQFSNSRSEMNVSTLELGDSALYLCASSTGLAYNEQFFGPGTRLTVL.

As DNA, the CDR3 is TGTGCCAGCGGGCACAGGGGGGATCAGCCCCAGCATTTT. It codes for CASGHRGDQPQHF. The chain carries TRBV2 and TRBJ1-5, with 8 positions matching TRBD1. With V trimmed by 8 bases and J by 5 bases, 5 bases remained unmatched. The CDR3 is 13 amino acids. Germline assignment: CDR1 SNHLY and CDR2 FYNNEI.

The rearrangement links TRBV15 to TRBJ2-1, with D possibly matching TRBD1 (6 bases). The length of the CDR3 is 12 residues. Germline V gene sequence: CDR1 LNHNV, CDR2 YYDKDF (reference sequence). The germline V and J ends were trimmed by 3 bases and 9 bases, with 9 bases remaining between them. DNA of the CDR3: TGTGCCACCAGCAGTACAGGGTCTGAGCAGTTCTTC. As protein: CATSSTGSEQFF.

The chain couples TRBV10-3 to TRBJ1-2; no clear D. V shed 0 bases and J shed 5 bases, with 7 bases lying between them. The CDR3 sequence is 13 residues long. In germline, CDR1 is ENHRY, CDR2 SYGVKD. The CDR3 sequence: CAISESAEYGYTF. For the CDR3, the DNA is TGTGCCATCAGTGAGTCGGCGGAGTATGGCTACACCTTC.

This clone appeared once. The chain combines TRBV10-3 with TRBJ2-2; 9 bases are shared with TRBD2. This CDR3 contains 13 residues. Unmatched junction bases numbered 2, after V lost 6 bases and J lost 6 bases. Looked up from germline, CDR1 is ENHRY and CDR2 is SYGVKD. In nucleotides, the CDR3 is TGTGCCATCAGAGTAGCGGGAGCCGGGGAGCTGTTTTTT. Translating it yields CAIRVAGAGELFF.

The chain combines TRBV7-2 with TRBJ2-1; unclear D gene. Trimming removed 0 bases at V and 8 bases at J, with 14 bases between. CDR3 length equals 15 residues. The germline gives CDR1 SGHTA, CDR2 FQGNSA. CDR3 loop: CASSLALRSDYEQFF. CDR3 DNA sequence: TGTGCCAGCAGCTTAGCTCTTAGGTCAGACTATGAGCAGTTCTTC.

V gene TRBV29-1 combines with J gene TRBJ1-2; 9 bases line up with TRBD1. Trimming at V came to 3 bases and at J to 2 bases, leaving 4 bases not matched to a gene. This CDR3 is built from 14 residues. Germline CDR1 SQVTM, CDR2 ANQGSEA. The CDR3 here is CSVDGTGLNYGYTF. The DNA of the CDR3 is TGCAGCGTTGACGGGACAGGGCTAAACTATGGCTACACCTTC.

The J gene is TRBJ1-2, the V gene TRBV7-9, with D maybe TRBD1 (5 bases). The CDR3 is made up of 13 amino acids. Trimming removed 7 bases from V and 2 bases from J, with 11 bases in between. Germline V lookup: CDR1 SEHNR, CDR2 FQNEAQ (reference sequence). The CDR3 spells CASISGDNYGYTF. DNA of the CDR3: TGTGCCAGCATCTCGGGGGACAACTATGGCTACACCTTC. Combining the CDR3 with reference TRBV7-9 and TRBJ1-2 gives the whole variable domain DTGVSQNPRHKITKRGQNVTFRCDPISEHNRLYWYRQTLGQGPEFLTYFQNEAQLEKSRLLSDRFSAERPKGSFSTLEIQRTEQGDSAMYLCASISGDNYGYTFGSGTRLTVV.

The genes are TRBV7-6 and TRBJ1-1; perhaps TRBD1 as D (5 bases). CDR3 length: 13 residues. The germline V gene encodes CDR1 SGHVS and CDR2 FNYEAQ. V was clipped by 4 bases and J by 4 bases, with 10 bases between them. CDR3 region: CASSSGGATEAFF. The CDR3 DNA reads as TGTGCCAGCAGCTCCGGAGGGGCCACTGAAGCTTTCTTT.

V gene TRBV18 combines with J gene TRBJ2-1; D is perhaps TRBD2 (5 bases). Germline V gene lookup returns CDR1 KGHSH and CDR2 LQKENI. The V end was cut by 5 bases, the J end by 0 bases, with 14 bases between. This CDR3 region has 16 residues. The CDR3 nucleotides read TGTGCCAGCTCAGGAGAGATGGGGAGCTCCTACAATGAGCAGTTCTTC. As protein: CASSGEMGSSYNEQFF. Full variable domain (remainder filled in from reference TRBV18 and TRBJ2-1): NAGVMQNPRHLVRRRGQEARLRCSPMKGHSHVYWYRQLPEEGLKFMVYLQKENIIDESGMPKERFSAEFPKEGPSILRIQQVVRGDSAAYFCASSGEMGSSYNEQFFGPGTRLTVL.

The chain recombines TRBV7-8 with TRBJ2-7, with 7 bases aligning to TRBD1. CDR3 length: 16 amino acids. V was pared by 6 bases and J by 0 bases, with 11 bases of the junction left unmatched. The germline V gene encodes CDR1 SGHVS and CDR2 FQNEAQ. The DNA for the CDR3 is TGTGCCAGCAGTCCAGAAGGGGGCTACAACTCCTACGAGCAGTACTTC. This translates into CASSPEGGYNSYEQYF.

The rearrangement links TRBV7-9 to TRBJ1-1; the D gene is possibly TRBD1 (6 bases). Trimming left V 5 bases short and J 4 bases short, with 14 bases between. The CDR3 covers 14 residues. CDR1 is SEHNR and CDR2 is FQNEAQ in the germline V gene (reference sequence). CDR3 in DNA: TGTGCCAGCAGCGCTCAGGGGCAGTCCACTGAAGCTTTCTTT. Translated, it gives CASSAQGQSTEAFF.

The gene calls are TRBV13 and TRBJ1-1, with D possibly TRBD1 on 5 matching bases. The germline V and J ends were trimmed by 5 bases and 5 bases, with 15 bases remaining between them. Germline CDR1 PRHDT, CDR2 FYEKMQ (reference sequence). The CDR3 runs to 14 residues. The CDR3 loop reads CASSRSRDRTEAFF. CDR3 coding DNA: TGTGCCAGCAGCCGCAGCAGGGATCGAACTGAAGCTTTCTTT.

The rearrangement links TRBV7-8 to TRBJ2-3; D uncertain. V dropped 0 bases and J dropped 4 bases, with 5 bases sitting between them. Germline V CDR1 and CDR2: SGHVS, FQNEAQ. The CDR3 runs 13 residues. The CDR3 DNA reads as TGTGCCAGCAGCTTAGCGGGCGCAGATACGCAGTATTTT. It is translated as CASSLAGADTQYF.

A few counts support this clone. V usage is TRBV7-6 and J usage is TRBJ2-7, with 7 bases lining up with TRBD1. From germline, CDR1 is SGHVS and CDR2 FNYEAQ. The J segment lost 6 bases and the V segment lost 4 bases, leaving 9 bases of the junction unmatched. The CDR3 length is 14 residues. The CDR3 DNA sequence: TGTGCCAGCAGCTCGTATACGGGGACAGTCGAGCAGTACTTC. Residues: CASSSYTGTVEQYF.

The chain is built from TRBV15 and TRBJ2-7, with 10 bases that match TRBD1. With V trimmed by 3 bases and J by 5 bases, 4 bases remained unmatched. Germline V gene lookup returns CDR1 LNHNV and CDR2 YYDKDF (reference sequence). There are 14 residues in the CDR3. The CDR3 reads CATSRTGGDDEQYF. Written as DNA, the CDR3 is TGTGCCACCAGCAGGACAGGGGGCGACGACGAGCAGTACTTC.

V is TRBV27 and J is TRBJ2-1; no clear D. V was shortened by 5 bases and J by 0 bases, with 5 bases between the two germline ends. The CDR3 loop spans 13 amino acids. CDR1 is MNHEY, CDR2 SMNVEV, per germline (reference sequence). CDR3 nucleotides: TGTGCCAGCAGTCCCAACTCCTACAATGAGCAGTTCTTC. Amino acid sequence: CASSPNSYNEQFF.

This sequence joins TRBV4-1 and TRBJ2-1; D gene unclear. Between the trimmed V and J ends, which lost 0 bases and 8 bases, there was a span of 11 bases. This CDR3 is 14 amino acids long. The V gene's germline CDR1 is MGHRA and CDR2 YSYEKL. CDR3 bases: TGCGCCAGCAGCCAAGATGTCGTTTTCCATGAGCAGTTCTTC. This gives the protein CASSQDVVFHEQFF.

This clone was detected only once. V gene TRBV13 combines with J gene TRBJ2-3, with unresolved D. Germline V gene data show CDR1 as PRHDT and CDR2 as FYEKMQ (reference sequence). This CDR3 has 12 residues. Trimming took 1 base from V and 5 from J, leaving 4 bases between them. Here the CDR3 DNA reads TGTGCCAGCAGCTTAGAGAGAGATACGCAGTATTTT. Its translation is CASSLERDTQYF.

Sample share makes this clone large. In DNA, the CDR3 is TGTGCCAGCACCGGACAGGGTTGGACCGAGCAGTACTTC. Translation: CASTGQGWTEQYF. The V gene is TRBV7-9, the J gene TRBJ2-7, with 8 bases aligning to TRBD1. The CDR3 is 13 amino acids. With V trimmed by 7 bases and J by 6 bases, 8 bases remained unmatched. From germline, CDR1 is SEHNR and CDR2 FQNEAQ (reference sequence).

This rearrangement joins TRBV2 to TRBJ2-3, with no clear D. Trimming stripped 6 bases from V and 3 bases from J, with 4 bases between. This CDR3 has 11 amino acids. From germline, CDR1 is SNHLY and CDR2 FYNNEI. Written as DNA, the CDR3 is TGTGCCAGCAGACAAACAGATACGCAGTATTTT. Protein product: CASRQTDTQYF.

The chain carries TRBV5-4 and TRBJ1-1, with 10 bases fitting TRBD1. Germline V CDR1 and CDR2: SGHNT, YYREEE (reference sequence). The V segment lost 4 bases and the J segment 1 base; nucleotides outside the gene matches: 1. The CDR3 contains 14 residues. The DNA for the CDR3 is TGTGCCAGCAGCGACAGGGGGCCGAACACTGAAGCTTTCTTT. Its protein is CASSDRGPNTEAFF.

This clone was found once. The chain is built from TRBV27 and TRBJ2-7, with D maybe TRBD1 (6 bases). The CDR3 is made up of 14 amino acids. With 3 bases removed from V and 3 bases from J, the gap between germline ends came to 12 bases. Germline loops: CDR1 MNHEY, CDR2 SMNVEV (reference sequence). CDR3 bases: TGTGCCAGCAGTTTCGGCAGGGGCCACTACGAGCAGTACTTC. Its translation is CASSFGRGHYEQYF.

In this sample, this clone is medium-sized. This chain joins TRBV4-2 and TRBJ2-2; no clear D gene. Trimming shortened V by 0 bases and J by 6 bases, and 8 bases separated the two germline ends. Germline lookup yields CDR1 LGHNA and CDR2 YNFKEQ. This CDR3 region has 14 residues. CDR3: CASSQEGVAGELFF. CDR3 sequence (DNA): TGTGCCAGCAGCCAAGAGGGCGTAGCCGGGGAGCTGTTTTTT.

The chain links TRBV4-1 to TRBJ1-4; a weak D match, TRBD1 (6 bases). Looked up from germline, CDR1 is MGHRA and CDR2 is YSYEKL. Deletions cut 6 bases from V and 7 bases from J, with 15 bases between. The CDR3 is 14 amino acids. The CDR3: CASSQQGFGEKLFF. The CDR3 nucleotides read TGCGCCAGCAGTCAACAGGGATTTGGTGAAAAACTGTTTTTT.

J is TRBJ1-1 and V is TRBV4-1, with 8 bases that match TRBD1. Looked up from germline, CDR1 is MGHRA and CDR2 is YSYEKL. There are 13 residues in the CDR3. The V gene end was trimmed by 4 bases and the J gene end by 7 bases; junction bases not matched to a gene: 5. The CDR3 DNA sequence: TGCGCCAGCAGCCCGCGACAGGGGCATGAAGCTTTCTTT. Its protein product is CASSPRQGHEAFF.

This chain links TRBV14 with TRBJ2-7, with D maybe TRBD1 (6 bases). V lost 1 base to trimming and J lost 3 bases, with 10 bases between them. CDR1 and CDR2 (germline): SGHDN, FVKESK. The CDR3 totals 14 residues. In nucleotides, the CDR3 is TGTGCCAGCAGCCAAGTTGGGACAAACTACGAGCAGTACTTC. Protein: CASSQVGTNYEQYF.